The rows below give T cell receptor beta chains drawn from one sample of a study of multiple sclerosis patients with progressive multifocal leukoencephalopathy. The protocol was immunoSEQ multiplex PCR, while the TCRdb copy is restricted to in-frame clones and leaves out a portion. Of tens of thousands of clones listed, 70% to 90% are singletons. Input material: PBMCs. These receptors originate from a human donor with multiple sclerosis. Both conserved end residues are part of each CDR3. D genes are given only for firm matches. Rows give clone size only sometimes, using once, few, many, or a class for an expanded clone.

CDR3 length	clone size	J gene	V gene	D gene	CDR3 protein	CDR3 DNA
12	NA	TRBJ2-7	TRBV11-1	NA	CASSLDGVRQYF	TGTGCCAGCAGCCTCGACGGTGTGAGGCAGTACTTC
14	few	TRBJ1-4	TRBV7-9	TRBD1	CASSQGGLGEKLFF	TGTGCCAGCAGCCAAGGGGGCCTCGGCGAAAAACTGTTTTTT
15	NA	TRBJ1-5	TRBV4-3	NA	CASSQAWGESQPQHF	TGCGCCAGCAGCCAAGCGTGGGGGGAGTCTCAGCCCCAGCATTTT
14	NA	TRBJ2-7	TRBV7-6	NA	CASSQAPGGDEQYF	TGTGCCAGCAGCCAAGCCCCGGGCGGGGACGAGCAGTACTTC
15	once	TRBJ1-4	TRBV11-2	TRBD1	CANSFRQGGNEKLFF	TGTGCCAACAGCTTTAGACAGGGGGGGAATGAAAAACTGTTTTTT
14	NA	TRBJ2-5	TRBV5-1	NA	CASSVQGGTETQYF	TGCGCCAGCAGCGTACAGGGAGGTACAGAGACCCAGTACTTC
16	NA	TRBJ1-6	TRBV5-6	NA	CASSWGPSSYNSPLHF	TGTGCCAGCAGCTGGGGACCGAGCTCCTATAATTCACCCCTCCACTTT
15	NA	TRBJ2-7	TRBV9	NA	CASSGPGVNSYEQYF	TGTGCCAGCAGCGGGCCGGGGGTTAACTCCTACGAGCAGTACTTC
13	NA	TRBJ1-2	TRBV21-1	NA	CASSKAGGYGYTF	TGTGCCAGCAGCAAAGCGGGGGGATATGGCTACACCTTC
17	NA	TRBJ2-3	TRBV28	TRBD2	CASSLTLAGGPLDTQYF	TGTGCCAGCAGTTTAACCCTAGCGGGGGGGCCCTTGGATACGCAGTATTTT